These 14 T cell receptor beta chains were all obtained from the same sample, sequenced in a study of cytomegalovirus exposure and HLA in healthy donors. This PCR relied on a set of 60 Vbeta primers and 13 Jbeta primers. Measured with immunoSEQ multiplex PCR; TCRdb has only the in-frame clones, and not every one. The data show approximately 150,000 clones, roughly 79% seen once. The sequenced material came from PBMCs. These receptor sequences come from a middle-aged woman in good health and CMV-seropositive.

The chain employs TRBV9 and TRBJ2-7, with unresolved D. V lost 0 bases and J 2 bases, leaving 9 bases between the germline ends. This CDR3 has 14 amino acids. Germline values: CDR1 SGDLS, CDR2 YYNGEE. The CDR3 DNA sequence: TGTGCCAGCAGCGTAGACTTTGCAACCTACGAGCAGTACTTC. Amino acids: CASSVDFATYEQYF.

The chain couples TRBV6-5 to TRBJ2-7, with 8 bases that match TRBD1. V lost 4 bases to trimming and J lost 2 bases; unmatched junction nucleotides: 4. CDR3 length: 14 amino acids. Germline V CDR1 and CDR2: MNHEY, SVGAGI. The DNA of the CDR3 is TGTGCCAGCAGTTTTAGGACAGGGACCTACGAGCAGTACTTC. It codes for CASSFRTGTYEQYF.

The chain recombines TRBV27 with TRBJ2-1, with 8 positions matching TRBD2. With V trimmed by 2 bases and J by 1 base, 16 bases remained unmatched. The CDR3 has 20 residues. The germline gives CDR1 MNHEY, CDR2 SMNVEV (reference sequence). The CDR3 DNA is TGTGCCAGCAGTTTAGGGGTGGACCGGGGGGGCCTCAGGTCCTACAATGAGCAGTTCTTC. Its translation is CASSLGVDRGGLRSYNEQFF.

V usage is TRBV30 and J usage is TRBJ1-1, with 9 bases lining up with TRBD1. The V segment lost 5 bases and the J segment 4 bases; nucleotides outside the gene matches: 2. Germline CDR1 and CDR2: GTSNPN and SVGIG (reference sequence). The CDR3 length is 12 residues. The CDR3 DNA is TGTGCCTGGGGACAGGGGTCCACTGAAGCTTTCTTT. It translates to CAWGQGSTEAFF.

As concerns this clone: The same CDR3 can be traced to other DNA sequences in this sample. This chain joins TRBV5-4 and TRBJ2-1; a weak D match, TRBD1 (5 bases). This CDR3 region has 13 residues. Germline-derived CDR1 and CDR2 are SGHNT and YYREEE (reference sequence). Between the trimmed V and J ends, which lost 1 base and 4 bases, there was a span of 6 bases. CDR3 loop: CASSLQGYNEQFF. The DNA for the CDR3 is TGTGCCAGCAGCTTGCAGGGATACAATGAGCAGTTCTTC.

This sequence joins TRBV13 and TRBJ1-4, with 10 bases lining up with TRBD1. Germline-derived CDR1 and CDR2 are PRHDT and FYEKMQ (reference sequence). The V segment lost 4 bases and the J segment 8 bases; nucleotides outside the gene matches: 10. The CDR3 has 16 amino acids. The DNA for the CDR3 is TGTGCCAGCAGCTCGAGTGGGGGGACAGGGGACGAAAAACTGTTTTTT. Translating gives CASSSSGGTGDEKLFF.

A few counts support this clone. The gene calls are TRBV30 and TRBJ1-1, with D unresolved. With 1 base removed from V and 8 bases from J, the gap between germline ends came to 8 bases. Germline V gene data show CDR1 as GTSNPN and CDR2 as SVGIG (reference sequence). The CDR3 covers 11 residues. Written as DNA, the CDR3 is TGTGCCTGGAGTGCCAGCAGGGAAGCTTTCTTT. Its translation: CAWSASREAFF.

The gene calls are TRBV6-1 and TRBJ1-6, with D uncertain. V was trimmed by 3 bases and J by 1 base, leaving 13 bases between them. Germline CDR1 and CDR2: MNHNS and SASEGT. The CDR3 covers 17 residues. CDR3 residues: CASSDLAVISYNSPLHF. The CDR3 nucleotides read TGTGCCAGCAGTGATTTAGCAGTCATATCCTATAATTCACCCCTCCACTTT.

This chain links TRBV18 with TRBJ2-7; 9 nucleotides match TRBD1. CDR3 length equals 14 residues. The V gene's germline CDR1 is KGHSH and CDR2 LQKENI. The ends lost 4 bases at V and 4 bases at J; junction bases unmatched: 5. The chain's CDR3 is CASSQGTGPYEQYF. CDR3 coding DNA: TGTGCCAGCTCACAAGGGACAGGGCCTTACGAGCAGTACTTC.

The CDR3 here is CASSPVVSSYEQYF. In DNA form, the CDR3 reads TGTGCCAGCAGCCCAGTCGTTAGCTCCTACGAGCAGTACTTC. The rearrangement joins TRBV6-6 to TRBJ2-5; D gene unclear. TRBJ2-7 matches the DNA end more closely, so the J call is doubtful. Germline V gene lookup returns CDR1 MNHNY and CDR2 SVGAGI (reference sequence). The CDR3 consists of 14 residues.

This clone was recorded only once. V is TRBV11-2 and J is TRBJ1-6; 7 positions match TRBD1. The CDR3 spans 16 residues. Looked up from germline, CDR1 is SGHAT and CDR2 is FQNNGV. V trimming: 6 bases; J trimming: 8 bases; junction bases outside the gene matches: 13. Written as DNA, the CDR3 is TGTGCCAGCAGAGGACAGGCGGCTTTCTGGGATTCACCCCTCCACTTT. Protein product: CASRGQAAFWDSPLHF.

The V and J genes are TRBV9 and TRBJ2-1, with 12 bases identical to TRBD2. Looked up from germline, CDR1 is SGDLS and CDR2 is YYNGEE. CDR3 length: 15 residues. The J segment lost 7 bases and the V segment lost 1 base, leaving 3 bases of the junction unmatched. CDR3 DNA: TGTGCCAGCAGCGTACGGACTAGCGGGATTAATGAGCAGTTCTTC. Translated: CASSVRTSGINEQFF.

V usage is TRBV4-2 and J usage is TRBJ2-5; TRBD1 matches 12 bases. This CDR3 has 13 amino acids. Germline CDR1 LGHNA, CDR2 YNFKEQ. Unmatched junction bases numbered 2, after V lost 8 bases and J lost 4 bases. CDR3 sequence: CASGTGGTETQYF. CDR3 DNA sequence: TGTGCCAGCGGGACAGGGGGCACAGAGACCCAGTACTTC.

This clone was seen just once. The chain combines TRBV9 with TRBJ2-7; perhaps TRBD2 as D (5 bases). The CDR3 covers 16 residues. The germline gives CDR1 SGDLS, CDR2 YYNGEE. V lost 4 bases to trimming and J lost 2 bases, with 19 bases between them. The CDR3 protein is CASSPQVTSGPYEQYF. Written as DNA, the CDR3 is TGTGCCAGCAGCCCCCAAGTCACCAGCGGCCCCTACGAGCAGTACTTC. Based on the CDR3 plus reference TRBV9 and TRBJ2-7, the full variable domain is DSGVTQTPKHLITATGQRVTLRCSPRSGDLSVYWYQQSLDQGLQFLIQYYNGEERAKGNILERFSAQQFPDLHSELNLSSLELGDSALYFCASSPQVTSGPYEQYFGPGTRLTVT.